This T cell receptor (beta chain) was recovered during a study of shared clonotypes between healthy human individuals. Assay used: immunoSEQ multiplex PCR; TCRdb lists only in-frame clones, some missing. In the table there are over 95,000 clones, about 71% of which are singletons. In this sample, this clone turned up many times. This CDR3 has 15 amino acids. From germline, CDR1 is SGHAT and CDR2 FQNNGV. The source of this sequence is a woman under 40 in good health. The chain combines TRBV11-2 with TRBJ2-5; no firm D call. The J call could be wrong; TRBJ2-7 is a better fit for the DNA end. The sample was memory CD8+ T cells sorted from blood. As for subset: CD45RO+ cells pooled with CCR7-negative TemRA cells. This chain's CDR3 is CASSIPGSQSYEQYF. CDR3 bases: TGTGCCAGCAGCATTCCTGGGTCGCAATCCTACGAGCAGTACTTC.